What follows is one T cell receptor (beta chain) and its context. Its antigen is undetermined. The data originate from a study of T cell repertoires in cytomegalovirus infection. The overall study: It was the public TCR beta signatures that indicated both CMV infection and matching HLA type.

TCRdb reprocessed the reads via MiXCR and lists one record per CDR3 protein. The sample yields approximately 990,000 distinct CDR3 sequences, roughly 30% seen once. V was pared by 2 bases and J by 3 bases, with 13 bases between. Germline V CDR1 and CDR2: WNHNN, SYGVQD (reference sequence). CDR3 size: 15 residues. This clonotype originated in a human donor in good health (CMV status not recorded). Some clones in this sample may be carry-over from other donors' samples. The chain couples TRBV10-1 to TRBJ1-1; D gene unclear. Sample: cultured CD8+ T cells from PBMCs, taken from culture after CMV antigen stimulation. As DNA, the CDR3 is TGCGCCAGCAGTGAGGGAGAAGCGACTCACACTGAAGCTTTCTTT. As protein: CASSEGEATHTEAFF.